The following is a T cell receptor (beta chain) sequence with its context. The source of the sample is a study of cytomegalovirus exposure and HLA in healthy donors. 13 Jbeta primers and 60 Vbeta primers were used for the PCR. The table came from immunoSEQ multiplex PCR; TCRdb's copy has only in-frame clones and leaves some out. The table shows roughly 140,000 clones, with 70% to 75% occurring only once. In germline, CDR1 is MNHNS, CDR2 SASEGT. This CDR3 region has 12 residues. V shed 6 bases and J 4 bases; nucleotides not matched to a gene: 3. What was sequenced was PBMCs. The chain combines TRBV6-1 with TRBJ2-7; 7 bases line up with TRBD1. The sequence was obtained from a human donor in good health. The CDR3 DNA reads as TGTGCCAGCAGCAGGGACAGTTACGAGCAGTACTTC. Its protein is CASSRDSYEQYF.